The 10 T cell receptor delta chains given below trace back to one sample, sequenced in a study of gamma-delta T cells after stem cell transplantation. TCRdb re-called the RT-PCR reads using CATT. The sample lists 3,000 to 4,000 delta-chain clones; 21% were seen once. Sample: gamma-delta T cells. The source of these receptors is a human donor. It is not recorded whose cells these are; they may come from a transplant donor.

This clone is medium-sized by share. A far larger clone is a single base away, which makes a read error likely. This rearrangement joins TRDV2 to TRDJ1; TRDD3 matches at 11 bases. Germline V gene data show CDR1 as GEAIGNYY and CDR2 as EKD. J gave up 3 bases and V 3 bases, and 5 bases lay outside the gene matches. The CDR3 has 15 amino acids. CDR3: CACDALGDTSDKLIF. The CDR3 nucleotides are TGTGCCTGTGACGCCCTGGGGGATACTTCCGATAAACTCATCTTT.

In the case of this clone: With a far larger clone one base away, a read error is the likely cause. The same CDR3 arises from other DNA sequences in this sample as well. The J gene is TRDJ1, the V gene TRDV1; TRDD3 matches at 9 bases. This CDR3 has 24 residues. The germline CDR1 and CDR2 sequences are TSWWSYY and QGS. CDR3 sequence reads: CALGDFPTNIPILGEIRYTDKLIF. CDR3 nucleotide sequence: TGTGCCCTTGGGGACTTTCCTACGAACATACCTATACTGGGGGAGATCAGGTACACCGATAAACTCATCTTT.

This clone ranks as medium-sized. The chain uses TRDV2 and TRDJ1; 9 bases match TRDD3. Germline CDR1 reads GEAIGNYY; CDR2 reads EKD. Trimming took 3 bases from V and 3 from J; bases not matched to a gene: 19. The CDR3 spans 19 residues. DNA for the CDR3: TGTGCCTGTGACCCACTTTCCCCCGCTGGGGGATGGAGATCCGATAAACTCATCTTT. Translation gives CACDPLSPAGGWRSDKLIF.

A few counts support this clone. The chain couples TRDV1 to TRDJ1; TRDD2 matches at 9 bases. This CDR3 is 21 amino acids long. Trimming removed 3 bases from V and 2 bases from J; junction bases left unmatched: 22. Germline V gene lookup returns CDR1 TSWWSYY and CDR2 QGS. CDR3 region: CALGDAFLRGWEWIGTDKLIF. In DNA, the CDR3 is TGTGCTCTTGGGGACGCCTTCCTACGGGGCTGGGAGTGGATAGGTACCGATAAACTCATCTTT.

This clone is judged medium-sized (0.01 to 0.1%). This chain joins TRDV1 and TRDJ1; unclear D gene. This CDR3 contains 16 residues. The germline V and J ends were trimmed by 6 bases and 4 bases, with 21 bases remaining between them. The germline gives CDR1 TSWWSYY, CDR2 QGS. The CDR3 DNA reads TGTGCTCTTGGCCTTACCACCACCATACTCGGCGATAAACTCATCTTT. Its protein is CALGLTTTILGDKLIF.

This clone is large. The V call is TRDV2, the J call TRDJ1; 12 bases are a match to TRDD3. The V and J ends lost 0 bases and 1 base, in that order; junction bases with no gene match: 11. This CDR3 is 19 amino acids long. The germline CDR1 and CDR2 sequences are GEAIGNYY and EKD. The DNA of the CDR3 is TGTGCCTGTGACACCATAGTACTGGGGGATACTAGGGTCACCGATAAACTCATCTTT. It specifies CACDTIVLGDTRVTDKLIF.

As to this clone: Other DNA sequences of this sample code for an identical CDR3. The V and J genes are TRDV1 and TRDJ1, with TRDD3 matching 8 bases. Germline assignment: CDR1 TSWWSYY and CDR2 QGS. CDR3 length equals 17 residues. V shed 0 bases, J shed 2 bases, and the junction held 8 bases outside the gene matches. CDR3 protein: CALGELGQLGETDKLIF. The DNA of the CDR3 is TGTGCTCTTGGGGAACTCGGTCAGCTGGGGGAAACCGATAAACTCATCTTT.

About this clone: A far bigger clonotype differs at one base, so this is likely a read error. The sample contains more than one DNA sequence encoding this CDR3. The CDR3 region has the DNA TGTGCCTGTGACACCGTCGGAGAACTGTACACCGATAAACTCATCTTT. Translation: CACDTVGELYTDKLIF. The J gene is TRDJ1, the V gene TRDV2; D gene uncertain. The CDR3 is made up of 16 amino acids. CDR1 is GEAIGNYY and CDR2 is EKD in the germline V gene. V was clipped by 0 bases and J by 0 bases, with 13 bases between them.

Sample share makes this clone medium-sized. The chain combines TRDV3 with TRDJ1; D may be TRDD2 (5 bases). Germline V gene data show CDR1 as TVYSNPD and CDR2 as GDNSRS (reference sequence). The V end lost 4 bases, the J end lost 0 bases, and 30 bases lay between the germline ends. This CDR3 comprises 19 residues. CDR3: CASPGHLHLHGGYTDKLIF. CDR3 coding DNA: TGTGCCTCCCCCGGACACCTTCACCTTCATGGTGGGTACACCGATAAACTCATCTTT.

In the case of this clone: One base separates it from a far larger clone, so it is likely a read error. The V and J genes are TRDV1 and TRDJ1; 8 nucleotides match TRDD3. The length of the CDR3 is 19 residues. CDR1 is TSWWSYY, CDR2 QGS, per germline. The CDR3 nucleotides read TGTGCTCTTGCGCCGTGTACTGGGGATACCCCCCTGTACACCGATAAACTCACCTTT. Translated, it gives CALAPCTGDTPLYTDKLTF.